Below are 20 T cell receptor beta chains sequenced from a single sample in a study of blood T cell repertoires in COVID-19. Method: immunoSEQ multiplex PCR; TCRdb's copy keeps in-frame clones and lacks some. The table shows about 57,000 clones, with 87% occurring only once. The sample taken for sequencing was peripheral blood. These receptor sequences come from a woman older than 75 with COVID-19, enrolled during active disease.

The chain uses TRBV5-1 and TRBJ1-1; a weak D match, TRBD1 (6 bases). Germline CDR1 is SGHRS and CDR2 is YFSETQ. Between the trimmed V and J ends, which lost 4 bases and 7 bases, there was a span of 14 bases. The CDR3 consists of 13 residues. CDR3 in amino acids: CASSPRDTSEAFF. The CDR3, as DNA: TGCGCCAGCAGCCCCCGGGACACTAGTGAAGCTTTCTTT. Using reference TRBV5-1 and TRBJ1-1 for the parts outside the CDR3, the full variable domain is KAGVTQTPRYLIKTRGQQVTLSCSPISGHRSVSWYQQTPGQGLQFLFEYFSETQRNKGNFPGRFSGRQFSNSRSEMNVSTLELGDSALYLCASSPRDTSEAFFGQGTRLTVV.

The chain employs TRBV5-1 and TRBJ2-7; 10 bases map to TRBD1. Germline-derived CDR1 and CDR2 are SGHRS and YFSETQ. J gave up 6 bases and V 2 bases, and 5 bases lay outside the gene matches. The CDR3 sequence is 14 residues long. This CDR3 is CASSFGTGVSEQYF. The CDR3 DNA is TGCGCCAGCAGCTTCGGGACAGGGGTCTCCGAGCAGTACTTC.

The chain has TRBV15 and TRBJ2-4; 8 nucleotides agree with TRBD1. This CDR3 is 15 amino acids long. Germline V lookup: CDR1 LNHNV, CDR2 YYDKDF (reference sequence). Trimming removed 0 bases from V and 4 bases from J; junction bases left unmatched: 2. The CDR3 spells CATSRETGDKNIQYF. The CDR3 DNA is TGTGCCACCAGCAGAGAGACAGGGGATAAAAACATTCAGTACTTC.

The V call is TRBV2, the J call TRBJ2-3; TRBD2 matches 11 bases. Germline CDR1 SNHLY, CDR2 FYNNEI. V dropped 7 bases and J dropped 5; count of bases not matched to a gene: 11. CDR3 size: 16 residues. The DNA of the CDR3 is TGTGCCAGCAAAAGGGGTAGCGGGGGGGCTGGAGATACGCAGTATTTT. Amino acid sequence: CASKRGSGGAGDTQYF.

This clone was observed a single time. This chain uses TRBV6-6 with TRBJ1-4, with 8 bases identical to TRBD1. After removal of 4 bases from V and 0 bases from J, the junction contained 4 bases not matched to a gene. CDR1 and CDR2 (germline): MNHNY, SVGAGI (reference sequence). The CDR3 has 16 amino acids. The chain's CDR3 is CASSSGQGTTNEKLFF. CDR3 coding DNA: TGTGCCAGCAGTTCTGGACAGGGAACAACTAATGAAAAACTGTTTTTT.

V gene TRBV12-3 or TRBV12-4 combines with J gene TRBJ2-1; D may be TRBD2 (5 bases). The V end was cut by 2 bases, the J end by 7 bases, with 6 bases between. There are 12 residues in the CDR3. CDR3 nucleotides: TGTGCCAGCAGTTTATCGGGGAATGAGCAGTTCTTC. Its protein is CASSLSGNEQFF.

This clone has a single count. The genes are TRBV11-2 and TRBJ2-6; 9 nucleotides line up with TRBD1. This CDR3 has 17 amino acids. Germline V lookup: CDR1 SGHAT, CDR2 FQNNGV. V shed 1 base and J 0 bases; nucleotides not matched to a gene: 1. The DNA for the CDR3 is TGTGCCAGCAGCTTAGCGACAGGGGGCTCTGGGGCCAACGTCCTGACTTTC. Protein product: CASSLATGGSGANVLTF.

The chain joins TRBV6-5 to TRBJ1-2; a weak D match, TRBD1 (5 bases). This CDR3 is 11 amino acids long. Per the germline V gene, CDR1 is MNHEY and CDR2 is SVGAGI. V was trimmed by 10 bases and J by 0 bases, leaving 6 bases between them. CDR3 region: CATTANYGYTF. The CDR3 nucleotides read TGTGCCACGACAGCTAACTATGGCTACACCTTC.

V gene TRBV7-2 combines with J gene TRBJ2-5, with 8 bases lining up with TRBD1. The CDR3 has 14 amino acids. The germline gives CDR1 SGHTA, CDR2 FQGNSA. J was trimmed by 5 bases and V by 5 bases; bases with no gene match: 7. The CDR3 here is CASSLDRGRETQYF. CDR3 in DNA: TGTGCCAGCAGCCTCGACAGGGGAAGGGAGACCCAGTACTTC.

The V call is TRBV2, the J call TRBJ2-7, with 8 positions matching TRBD1. CDR3 length: 16 amino acids. CDR1 is SNHLY and CDR2 is FYNNEI in the germline V gene. Trimming cost V 6 bases and J 0 bases; bases outside gene matches: 10. The CDR3 region has the DNA TGTGCCAGCAGCCAGGGGGGACAGGTGAGCTCCTACGAGCAGTACTTC. This gives the protein CASSQGGQVSSYEQYF.

The rearrangement joins TRBV11-2 to TRBJ2-3; a possible D gene is TRBD2 (6 bases). This CDR3 has 18 residues. The germline gives CDR1 SGHAT, CDR2 FQNNGV. V was cut by 2 bases and J by 3 bases, with 21 bases left in between. The DNA for the CDR3 is TGTGCCAGCAGCTTAAATCTCGGTAGCGGACGGTTGACAGATACGCAGTATTTT. Its protein product is CASSLNLGSGRLTDTQYF.

V usage is TRBV2 and J usage is TRBJ2-5; no definite D call. The length of the CDR3 is 13 residues. V lost 4 bases, J lost 3 bases, and 9 bases lay in between. The germline V gene encodes CDR1 SNHLY and CDR2 FYNNEI. The DNA for the CDR3 is TGTGCCAGCAGTGCCCAGGCAAAAGAGACCCAGTACTTC. Translated, it gives CASSAQAKETQYF.

V is TRBV28 and J is TRBJ1-3; the D is unclear. CDR1 is MDHEN and CDR2 is SYDVKM in the germline V gene. Trimming took 3 bases from V and 6 from J, leaving 9 bases between them. The CDR3 loop spans 13 amino acids. CDR3 sequence: CASSLERKNTIYF. The CDR3 nucleotides are TGTGCCAGCAGTTTGGAGAGGAAAAACACCATATATTTT. The full variable domain, completed using reference TRBV28 and TRBJ1-3, is DVKVTQSSRYLVKRTGEKVFLECVQDMDHENMFWYRQDPGLGLRLIYFSYDVKMKEKGDIPEGYSVSREKKERFSLILESASTNQTSMYLCASSLERKNTIYFGEGSWLTVV.

This clone was seen more than once but under ten times. J is TRBJ1-5 and V is TRBV6-2 or TRBV6-3; 7 positions agree with TRBD1. From germline, CDR1 is MNHEY and CDR2 SVGEGT. The CDR3 consists of 18 residues. V lost 4 bases to trimming and J lost 1 base; unmatched junction nucleotides: 13. The CDR3 reads CASSSPKGGPLSNQPQHF. CDR3 sequence (DNA): TGTGCCAGCAGTTCCCCTAAAGGGGGCCCCTTGAGCAATCAGCCCCAGCATTTT.

The V and J genes are TRBV6-1 and TRBJ1-4; 7 positions agree with TRBD1. This CDR3 is 14 amino acids long. The V gene end was trimmed by 2 bases and the J gene end by 7 bases; junction bases not matched to a gene: 4. The germline V gene encodes CDR1 MNHNS and CDR2 SASEGT. The CDR3 loop is CASSERTGGEKLFF. The CDR3, as DNA: TGTGCCAGCAGTGAAAGGACAGGTGGTGAAAAACTGTTTTTT.

The chain uses TRBV3-1 (or the pseudogene TRBV3-2) and TRBJ1-2, with unresolved D. Germline V gives CDR1 LGHDT, CDR2 YNNKEL (reference sequence). CDR3 size: 13 residues. V lost 3 bases to trimming and J lost 1 base, with 6 bases between them. The CDR3 DNA reads TGTGCCAGCAGCCATGGAGGTAACTATGGCTACACCTTC. This encodes CASSHGGNYGYTF.

This chain uses TRBV6-5 with TRBJ1-5; D unresolved. This CDR3 is built from 14 residues. With 5 bases removed from V and 3 bases from J, the gap between germline ends came to 11 bases. Germline CDR1 reads MNHEY; CDR2 reads SVGAGI. The CDR3 DNA is TGTGCCAGCAGTAGTCGGGGAAACAATCAGCCCCAGCATTTT. Its protein product is CASSSRGNNQPQHF.

The rearrangement joins TRBV13 to TRBJ1-5, with D possibly TRBD1 on 5 matching bases. The V and J ends lost 5 bases and 11 bases respectively, with 16 bases between them. There are 13 residues in the CDR3. The germline gives CDR1 PRHDT, CDR2 FYEKMQ (reference sequence). CDR3 sequence reads: CASSPGRWTTQHF. CDR3 in DNA: TGTGCCAGCAGCCCAGGACGATGGACAACCCAGCATTTT.

This sequence joins TRBV5-1 and TRBJ2-7; 8 bases map to TRBD1. Germline values: CDR1 SGHRS, CDR2 YFSETQ. The CDR3 has 13 amino acids. The ends lost 5 bases at V and 5 bases at J; junction bases unmatched: 6. DNA of the CDR3: TGCGCCAGCAGGCAGGACAGGGAAGACGAGCAGTACTTC. It codes for CASRQDREDEQYF.

The rearrangement uses TRBV11-2 and TRBJ1-3, with 8 bases aligning to TRBD1. Germline V gives CDR1 SGHAT, CDR2 FQNNGV. The V and J ends lost 1 base and 0 bases, in that order; junction bases with no gene match: 8. The CDR3 sequence is 18 residues long. The CDR3 DNA reads as TGTGCCAGCAGCTTAGGATGGGGACAGGTGTCCTCTGGAAACACCATATATTTT. Residues: CASSLGWGQVSSGNTIYF.